This entry is about one TCR beta chain. The antigen is unknown. Germline assignment: CDR1 SGHTA and CDR2 FQGNSA. Deletions cut 5 bases from V and 5 bases from J, with 12 bases between. The CDR3 contains 14 residues. This record comes from a study of long-term antiretroviral therapy in people with HIV. Whole-study results and caveats: Spans of CDR3 length were tighter for HIV repertoires than for controls.

The assay, immunoSEQ v3.0, was run at survey level. TCRdb keeps only in-frame clones here, not all; method: immunoSEQ multiplex PCR. The data show 18,000 or so clones, 80% to 90% seen once. This chain connects TRBV7-2 to TRBJ2-2; no definite D call. Sequencing used unsorted PBMCs, obtained 4.2 years after starting antiretroviral therapy. The TCR originated in a man aged 50-60 years with HIV. CDR3 sequence (DNA): TGTGCCAGCAGCGCCTGGAGTAGTACCGGGGAGCTGTTTTTT. This encodes CASSAWSSTGELFF.